This section outlines one T cell receptor (beta chain) sequence together with its context. No antigen is known for it. This specimen belongs to a study of PD-1 blockade in classical Hodgkin lymphoma. Each patient experienced a relapse that followed autologous stem cell transplantation, and brentuximab vedotin exposure varied. Study conclusions and caveats: Unlike CD8+ TCR diversity, which did not rise significantly by C4D1, CD4+ TCR diversity did. Prior to therapy, complete responders displayed diversity much like that of newly diagnosed patients. According to reports, newly diagnosed patients had lower baseline TCR diversity than healthy donors, and relapsed/refractory patients had lower baseline TCR diversity still. There remain no defined causes for the repertoire differences, which possibly reflect disease activity or prior therapy.

Unmatched junction bases numbered 2, after V lost 4 bases and J lost 4 bases. Germline assignment: CDR1 SGHRS and CDR2 YFSETQ. The CDR3 consists of 13 residues. Clones were sequenced by immunoSEQ multiplex PCR, and TCRdb holds only the in-frame ones, with some missing. The sample holds 29,000 or so clones, roughly 70% seen once. The receptor was derived from a human donor with classical Hodgkin lymphoma. The sequencing here drew on peripheral blood mononuclear cells (PBMCs), taken before the second cycle of nivolumab. The chain combines TRBV5-1 with TRBJ2-5, with TRBD2 matching 9 bases. Written as DNA, the CDR3 is TGCGCCAGCAGCGGCGGGGGGGGAGAGACCCAGTACTTC. As protein: CASSGGGGETQYF. Complete variable domain (other parts from reference TRBV5-1 and TRBJ2-5): KAGVTQTPRYLIKTRGQQVTLSCSPISGHRSVSWYQQTPGQGLQFLFEYFSETQRNKGNFPGRFSGRQFSNSRSEMNVSTLELGDSALYLCASSGGGGETQYFGPGTRLLVL.